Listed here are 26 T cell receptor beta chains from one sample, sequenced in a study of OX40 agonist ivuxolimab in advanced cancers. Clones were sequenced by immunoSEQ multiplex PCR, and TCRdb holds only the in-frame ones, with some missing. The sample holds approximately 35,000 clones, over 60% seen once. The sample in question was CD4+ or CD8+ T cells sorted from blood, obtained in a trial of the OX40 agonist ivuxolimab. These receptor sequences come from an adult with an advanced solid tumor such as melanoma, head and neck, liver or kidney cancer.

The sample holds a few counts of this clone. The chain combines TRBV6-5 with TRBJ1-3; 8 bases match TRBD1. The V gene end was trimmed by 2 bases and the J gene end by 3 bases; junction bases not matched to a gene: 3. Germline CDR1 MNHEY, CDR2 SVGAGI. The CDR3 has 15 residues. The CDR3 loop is CASSYQGAIGNTIYF. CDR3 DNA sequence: TGTGCCAGCAGTTACCAGGGGGCGATTGGAAACACCATATATTTT.

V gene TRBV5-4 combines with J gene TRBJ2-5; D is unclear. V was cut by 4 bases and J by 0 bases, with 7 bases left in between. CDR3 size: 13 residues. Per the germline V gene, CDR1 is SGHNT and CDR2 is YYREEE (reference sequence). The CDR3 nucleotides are TGTGCCAGCAGCCCGAGGTACCAAGAGACCCAGTACTTC. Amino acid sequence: CASSPRYQETQYF.

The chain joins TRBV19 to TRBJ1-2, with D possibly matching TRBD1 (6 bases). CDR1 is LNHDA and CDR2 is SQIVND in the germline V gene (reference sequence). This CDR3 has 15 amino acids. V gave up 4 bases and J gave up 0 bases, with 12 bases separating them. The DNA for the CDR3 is TGTGCCAGTAGTACACTACAGGGCACTAACTATGGCTACACCTTC. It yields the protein CASSTLQGTNYGYTF.

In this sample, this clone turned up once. The CDR3: CASSLEVSYNEQFF. The CDR3 coding sequence is TGTGCCAGCAGCCTCGAAGTCTCCTACAATGAGCAGTTCTTC. The chain has TRBV6-4 and TRBJ2-1; D is unresolved. This CDR3 is built from 14 residues. The V end was cut by 6 bases, the J end by 0 bases, with 9 bases between. CDR1 and CDR2 from the germline V gene are MRHNA and SNTAGT.

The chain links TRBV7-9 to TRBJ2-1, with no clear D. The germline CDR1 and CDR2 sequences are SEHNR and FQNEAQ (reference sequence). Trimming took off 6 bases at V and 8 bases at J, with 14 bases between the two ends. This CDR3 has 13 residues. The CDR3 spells CASRAEAMDEQFF. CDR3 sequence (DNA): TGTGCCAGCAGGGCCGAAGCTATGGATGAGCAGTTCTTC.

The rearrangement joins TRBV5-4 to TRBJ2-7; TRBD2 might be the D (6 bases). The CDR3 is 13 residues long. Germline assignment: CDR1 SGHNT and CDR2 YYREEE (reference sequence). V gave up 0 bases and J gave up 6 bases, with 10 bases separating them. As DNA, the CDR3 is TGTGCCAGCAGCTTGGCCGGGGGTCTCGAGCAGTACTTC. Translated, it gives CASSLAGGLEQYF. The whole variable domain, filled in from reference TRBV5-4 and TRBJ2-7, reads ETGVTQSPTHLIKTRGQQVTLRCSSQSGHNTVSWYQQALGQGPQFIFQYYREEENGRGNFPPRFSGLQFPNYSSELNVNALELDDSALYLCASSLAGGLEQYFGPGTRLTVT.

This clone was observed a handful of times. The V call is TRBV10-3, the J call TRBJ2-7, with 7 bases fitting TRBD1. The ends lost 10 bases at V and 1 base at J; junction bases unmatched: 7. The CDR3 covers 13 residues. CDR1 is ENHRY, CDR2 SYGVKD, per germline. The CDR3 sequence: CATGQAPSYEQYF. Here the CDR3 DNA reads TGTGCCACTGGACAGGCCCCTTCCTACGAGCAGTACTTC.

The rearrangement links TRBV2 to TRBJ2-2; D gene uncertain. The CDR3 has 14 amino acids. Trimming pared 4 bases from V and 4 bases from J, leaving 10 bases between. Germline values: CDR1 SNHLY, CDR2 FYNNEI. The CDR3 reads CASSVYSITGELFF. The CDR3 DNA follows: TGTGCCAGCAGTGTGTACTCGATCACCGGGGAGCTGTTTTTT.

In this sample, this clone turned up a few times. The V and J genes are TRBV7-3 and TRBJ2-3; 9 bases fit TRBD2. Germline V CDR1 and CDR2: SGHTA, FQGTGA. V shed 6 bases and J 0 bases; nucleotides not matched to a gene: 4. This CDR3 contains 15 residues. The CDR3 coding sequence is TGTGCCAGCAGTCCAAGCGGGGGGAGCACAGATACGCAGTATTTT. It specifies CASSPSGGSTDTQYF.

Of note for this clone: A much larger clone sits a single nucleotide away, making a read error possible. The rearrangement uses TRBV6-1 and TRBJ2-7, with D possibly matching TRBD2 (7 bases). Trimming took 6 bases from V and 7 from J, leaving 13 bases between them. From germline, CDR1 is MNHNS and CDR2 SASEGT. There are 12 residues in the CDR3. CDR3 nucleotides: TGTGCCAGCAGAGGGGGGGCTCGGGAGCAGTACTTC. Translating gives CASRGGAREQYF.

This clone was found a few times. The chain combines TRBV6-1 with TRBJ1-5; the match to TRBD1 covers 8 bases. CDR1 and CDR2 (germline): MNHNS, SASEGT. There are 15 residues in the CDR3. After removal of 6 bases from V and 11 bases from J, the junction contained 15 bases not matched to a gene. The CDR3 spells CASRPDRVTTHAQHF. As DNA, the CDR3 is TGTGCCAGCAGACCGGACAGGGTGACGACTCATGCCCAGCATTTT.

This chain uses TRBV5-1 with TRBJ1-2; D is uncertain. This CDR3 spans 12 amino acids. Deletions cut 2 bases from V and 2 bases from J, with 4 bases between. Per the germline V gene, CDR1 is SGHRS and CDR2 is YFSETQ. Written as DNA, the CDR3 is TGCGCCAGCAGCTTCCTAAACTATGGCTACACCTTC. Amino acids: CASSFLNYGYTF.

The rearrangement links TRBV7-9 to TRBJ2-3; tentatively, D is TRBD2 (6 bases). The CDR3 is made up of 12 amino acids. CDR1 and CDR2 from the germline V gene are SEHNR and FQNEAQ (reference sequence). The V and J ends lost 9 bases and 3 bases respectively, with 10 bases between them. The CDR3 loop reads CASRRATDTQYF. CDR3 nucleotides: TGTGCCAGTAGGAGGGCGACAGATACGCAGTATTTT.

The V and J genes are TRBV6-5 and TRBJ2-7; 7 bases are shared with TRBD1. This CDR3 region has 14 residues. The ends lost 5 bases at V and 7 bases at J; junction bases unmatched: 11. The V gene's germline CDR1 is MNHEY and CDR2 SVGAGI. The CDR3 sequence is CASSKGQGEREQYF. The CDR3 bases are TGTGCCAGCAGTAAAGGGCAGGGGGAGCGTGAGCAGTACTTC.

The CDR3 sequence: CASSQEVRPDSGNTIYF. The CDR3 DNA sequence: TGCGCCAGCAGCCAAGAAGTCAGGCCCGACTCTGGAAACACCATATATTTT. The chain recombines TRBV4-1 with TRBJ1-3; D is ambiguous. V shed 0 bases and J shed 0 bases, with 12 bases lying between them. CDR1 is MGHRA and CDR2 is YSYEKL in the germline V gene. CDR3 size: 17 residues.

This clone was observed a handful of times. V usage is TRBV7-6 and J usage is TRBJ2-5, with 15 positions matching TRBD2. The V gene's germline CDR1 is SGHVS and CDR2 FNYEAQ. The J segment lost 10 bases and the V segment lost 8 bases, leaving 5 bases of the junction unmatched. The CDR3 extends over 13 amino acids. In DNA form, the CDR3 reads TGTGCCAGCCAAGGACTAGCGGGGGGGTACCAGTACTTC. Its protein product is CASQGLAGGYQYF. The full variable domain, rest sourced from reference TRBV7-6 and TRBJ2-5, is GAGVSQSPRYKVTKRGQDVALRCDPISGHVSLYWYRQALGQGPEFLTYFNYEAQQDKSGLPNDRFSAERPEGSISTLTIQRTEQRDSAMYRCASQGLAGGYQYFGPGTRLLVL.

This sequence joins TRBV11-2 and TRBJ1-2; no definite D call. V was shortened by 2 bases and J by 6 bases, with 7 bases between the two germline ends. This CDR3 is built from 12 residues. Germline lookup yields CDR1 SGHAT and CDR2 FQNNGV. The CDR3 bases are TGTGCCAGCAGCTTAAATAGTCATGGCTACACCTTC. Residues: CASSLNSHGYTF.

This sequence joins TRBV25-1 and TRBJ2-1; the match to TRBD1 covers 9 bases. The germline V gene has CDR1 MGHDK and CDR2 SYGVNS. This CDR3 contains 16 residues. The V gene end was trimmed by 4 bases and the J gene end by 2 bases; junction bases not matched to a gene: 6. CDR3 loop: CASSAPGTGPYNEQFF. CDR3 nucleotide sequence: TGTGCCAGCAGTGCACCCGGGACAGGGCCCTACAATGAGCAGTTCTTC.

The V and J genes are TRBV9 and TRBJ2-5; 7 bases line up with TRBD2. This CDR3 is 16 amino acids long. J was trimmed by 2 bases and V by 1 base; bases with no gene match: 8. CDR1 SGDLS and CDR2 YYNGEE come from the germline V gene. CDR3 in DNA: TGTGCCAGCAGCGTACTCGACGGGAGGCCTCAAGAGACCCAGTACTTC. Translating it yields CASSVLDGRPQETQYF.

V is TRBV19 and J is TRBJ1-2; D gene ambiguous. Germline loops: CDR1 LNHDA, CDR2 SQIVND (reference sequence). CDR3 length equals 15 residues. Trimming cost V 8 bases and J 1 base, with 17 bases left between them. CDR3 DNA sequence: TGTGCCAGTTCCCCCCCTCCCCCTCTTAACTATGGCTACACCTTC. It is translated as CASSPPPPLNYGYTF.

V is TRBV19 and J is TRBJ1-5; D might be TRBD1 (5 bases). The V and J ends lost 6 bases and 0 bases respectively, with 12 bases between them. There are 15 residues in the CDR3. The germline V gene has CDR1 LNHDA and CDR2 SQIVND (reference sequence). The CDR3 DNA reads TGTGCCAGTAGGATCCGGGACGATAGCAATCAGCCCCAGCATTTT. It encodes CASRIRDDSNQPQHF.

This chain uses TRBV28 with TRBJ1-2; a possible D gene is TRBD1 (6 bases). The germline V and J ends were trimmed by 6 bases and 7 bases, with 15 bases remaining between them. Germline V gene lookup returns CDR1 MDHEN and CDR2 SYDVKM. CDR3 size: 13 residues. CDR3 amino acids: CASSSGGELGYTF. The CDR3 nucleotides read TGTGCCAGCAGCTCCGGGGGCGAGCTTGGCTACACCTTC.

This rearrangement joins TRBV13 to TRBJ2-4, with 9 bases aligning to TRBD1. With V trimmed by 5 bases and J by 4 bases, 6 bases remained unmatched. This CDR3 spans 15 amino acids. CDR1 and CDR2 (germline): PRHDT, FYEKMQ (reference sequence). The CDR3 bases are TGTGCCAGCAGCCTCCAGACAGGGGGGAAAAACATTCAGTACTTC. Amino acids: CASSLQTGGKNIQYF.

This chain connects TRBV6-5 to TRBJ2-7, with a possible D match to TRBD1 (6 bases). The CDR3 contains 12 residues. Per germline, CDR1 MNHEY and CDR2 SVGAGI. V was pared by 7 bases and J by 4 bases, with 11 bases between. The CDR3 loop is CASKDSRYEQYF. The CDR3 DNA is TGTGCCAGCAAGGACAGTCGGTACGAGCAGTACTTC.

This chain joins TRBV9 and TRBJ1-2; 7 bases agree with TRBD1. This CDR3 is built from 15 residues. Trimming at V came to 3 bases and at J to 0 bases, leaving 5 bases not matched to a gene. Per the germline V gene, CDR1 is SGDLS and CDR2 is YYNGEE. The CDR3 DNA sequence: TGTGCCAGCAGCGGACGCGGGACAGCTAACTATGGCTACACCTTC. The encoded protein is CASSGRGTANYGYTF.

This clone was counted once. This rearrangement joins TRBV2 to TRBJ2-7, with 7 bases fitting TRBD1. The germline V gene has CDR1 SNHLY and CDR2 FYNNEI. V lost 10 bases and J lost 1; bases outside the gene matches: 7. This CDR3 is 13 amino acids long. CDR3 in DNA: TGTGCCACCCGGACAGGAATATCCTACGAGCAGTACTTC. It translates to CATRTGISYEQYF.